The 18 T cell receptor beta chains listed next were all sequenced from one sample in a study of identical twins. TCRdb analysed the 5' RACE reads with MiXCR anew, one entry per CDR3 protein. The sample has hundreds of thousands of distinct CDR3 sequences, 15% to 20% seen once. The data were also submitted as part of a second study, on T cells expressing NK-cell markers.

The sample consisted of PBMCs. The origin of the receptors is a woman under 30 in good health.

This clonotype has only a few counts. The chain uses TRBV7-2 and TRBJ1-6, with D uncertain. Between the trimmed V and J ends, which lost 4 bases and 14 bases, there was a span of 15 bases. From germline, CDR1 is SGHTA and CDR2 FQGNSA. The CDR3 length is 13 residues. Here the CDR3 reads CASSYLGFDSLHF. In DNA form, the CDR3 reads TGTGCCAGCAGCTACCTGGGGTTTGATTCCCTCCACTTT.

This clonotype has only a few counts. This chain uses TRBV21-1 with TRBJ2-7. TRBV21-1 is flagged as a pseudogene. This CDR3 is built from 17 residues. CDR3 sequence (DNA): TGTGCCAGCAGCAAAAGGAGACGACGGACAGTTCCTTACGAGCAGTACTTC. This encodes CASSKRRRRTVPYEQYF.

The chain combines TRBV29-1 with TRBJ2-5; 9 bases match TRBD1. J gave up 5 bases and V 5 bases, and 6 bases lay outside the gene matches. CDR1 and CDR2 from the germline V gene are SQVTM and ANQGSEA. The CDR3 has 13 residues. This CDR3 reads CSVLQGAWETQYF. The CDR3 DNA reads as TGCAGCGTTTTACAGGGGGCTTGGGAGACCCAGTACTTC.

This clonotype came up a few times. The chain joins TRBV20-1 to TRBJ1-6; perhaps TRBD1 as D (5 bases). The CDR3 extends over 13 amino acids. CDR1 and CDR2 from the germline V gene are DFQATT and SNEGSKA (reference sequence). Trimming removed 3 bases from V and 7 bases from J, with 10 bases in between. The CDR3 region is CSASRTLNSPLHF. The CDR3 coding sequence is TGCAGTGCTAGCCGGACATTAAATTCACCCCTCCACTTT.

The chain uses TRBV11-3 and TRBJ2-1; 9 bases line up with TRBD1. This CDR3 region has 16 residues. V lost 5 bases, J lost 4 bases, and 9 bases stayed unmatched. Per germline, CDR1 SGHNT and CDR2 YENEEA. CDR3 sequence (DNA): TGTGCCAGCAGCACCAGAACAGGGGGCGCTTACAATGAGCAGTTCTTC. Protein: CASSTRTGGAYNEQFF.

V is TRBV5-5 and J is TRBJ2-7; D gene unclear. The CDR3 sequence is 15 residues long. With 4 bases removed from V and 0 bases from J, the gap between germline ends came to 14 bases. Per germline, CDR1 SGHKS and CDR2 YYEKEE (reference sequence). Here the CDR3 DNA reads TGTGCCAGCAGCGCAAACGTCATGAGCTCCTACGAGCAGTACTTC. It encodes CASSANVMSSYEQYF.

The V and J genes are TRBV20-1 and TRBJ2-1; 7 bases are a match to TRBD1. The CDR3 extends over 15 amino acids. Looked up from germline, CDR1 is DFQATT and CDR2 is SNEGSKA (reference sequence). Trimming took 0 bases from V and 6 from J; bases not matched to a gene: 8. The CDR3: CSARERDRVLNEQFF. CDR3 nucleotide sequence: TGCAGTGCTAGAGAACGAGACAGGGTTCTCAATGAGCAGTTCTTC.

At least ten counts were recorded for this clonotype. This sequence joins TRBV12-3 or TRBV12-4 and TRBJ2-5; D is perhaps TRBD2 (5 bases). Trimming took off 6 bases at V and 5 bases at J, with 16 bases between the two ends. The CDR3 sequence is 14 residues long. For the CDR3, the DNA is TGTGCCAGCAGCCCAACGGGGTCCGGCGAGACCCAGTACTTC. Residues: CASSPTGSGETQYF.

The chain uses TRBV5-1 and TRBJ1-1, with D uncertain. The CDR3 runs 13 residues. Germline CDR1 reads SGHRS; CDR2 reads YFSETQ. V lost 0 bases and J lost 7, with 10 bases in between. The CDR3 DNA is TGCGCCAGCAGCTTGGACGATCTACATGAAGCTTTCTTT. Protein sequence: CASSLDDLHEAFF.

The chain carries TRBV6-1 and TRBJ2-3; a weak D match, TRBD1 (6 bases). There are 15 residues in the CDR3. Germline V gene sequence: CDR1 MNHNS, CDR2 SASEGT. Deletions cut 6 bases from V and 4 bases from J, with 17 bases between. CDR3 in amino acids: CASSQQGLRADTQYF. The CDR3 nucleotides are TGTGCCAGCAGCCAGCAGGGGCTGAGGGCAGATACGCAGTATTTT.

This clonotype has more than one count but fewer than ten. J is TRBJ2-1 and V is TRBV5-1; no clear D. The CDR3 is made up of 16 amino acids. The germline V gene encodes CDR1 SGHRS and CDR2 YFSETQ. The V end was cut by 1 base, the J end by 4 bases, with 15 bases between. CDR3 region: CASSLTATPLYNEQFF. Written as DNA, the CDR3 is TGCGCCAGCAGCTTGACGGCCACCCCCCTATACAATGAGCAGTTCTTC.

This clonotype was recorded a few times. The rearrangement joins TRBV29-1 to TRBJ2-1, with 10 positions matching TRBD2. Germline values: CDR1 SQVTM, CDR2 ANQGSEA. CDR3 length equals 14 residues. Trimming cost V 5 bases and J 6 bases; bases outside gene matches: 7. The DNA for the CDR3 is TGCAGCGTTTTAGCGGGAGGCCGGTTCAATGAGCAGTTCTTC. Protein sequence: CSVLAGGRFNEQFF.

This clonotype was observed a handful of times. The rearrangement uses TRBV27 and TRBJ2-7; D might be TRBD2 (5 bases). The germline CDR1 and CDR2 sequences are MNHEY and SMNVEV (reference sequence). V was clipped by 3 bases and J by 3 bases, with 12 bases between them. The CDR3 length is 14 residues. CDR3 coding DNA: TGTGCCAGCAGTTTCGCACGGGGATACTACGAGCAGTACTTC. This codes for CASSFARGYYEQYF.

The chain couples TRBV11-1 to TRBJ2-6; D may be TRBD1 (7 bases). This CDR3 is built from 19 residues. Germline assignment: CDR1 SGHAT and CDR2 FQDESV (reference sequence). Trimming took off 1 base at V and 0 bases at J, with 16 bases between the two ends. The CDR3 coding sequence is TGTGCCAGCAGCTTAGGGGGGGACAGTGAGAGCTCTGGGGCCAACGTCCTGACTTTC. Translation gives CASSLGGDSESSGANVLTF.

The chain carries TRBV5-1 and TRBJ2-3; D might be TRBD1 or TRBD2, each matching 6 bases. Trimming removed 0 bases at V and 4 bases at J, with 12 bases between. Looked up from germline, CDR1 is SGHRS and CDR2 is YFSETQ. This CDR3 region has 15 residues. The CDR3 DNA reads TGCGCCAGCAGCTTGGATCCGGGGGCGCCAGATACGCAGTATTTT. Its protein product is CASSLDPGAPDTQYF.

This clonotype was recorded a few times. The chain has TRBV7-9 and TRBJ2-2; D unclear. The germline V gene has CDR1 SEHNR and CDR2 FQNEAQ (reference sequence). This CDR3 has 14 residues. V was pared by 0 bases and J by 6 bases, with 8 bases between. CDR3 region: CASSLANWAGELFF. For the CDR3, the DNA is TGTGCCAGCAGCTTAGCCAATTGGGCCGGGGAGCTGTTTTTT. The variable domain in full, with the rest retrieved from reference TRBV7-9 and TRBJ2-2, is DTGVSQNPRHKITKRGQNVTFRCDPISEHNRLYWYRQTLGQGPEFLTYFQNEAQLEKSRLLSDRFSAERPKGSFSTLEIQRTEQGDSAMYLCASSLANWAGELFFGEGSRLTVL.

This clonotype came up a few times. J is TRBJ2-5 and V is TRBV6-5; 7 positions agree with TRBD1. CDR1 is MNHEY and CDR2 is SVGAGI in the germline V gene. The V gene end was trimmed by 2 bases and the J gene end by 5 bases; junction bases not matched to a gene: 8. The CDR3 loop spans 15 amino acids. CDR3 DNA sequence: TGTGCCAGCAGTTACGGTGTACAGGGGTTTGAGACCCAGTACTTC. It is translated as CASSYGVQGFETQYF.

The CDR3 loop reads CASTSSEDETQYF. DNA for the CDR3: TGTGCCAGCACCTCCTCTGAGGATGAGACCCAGTACTTC. The chain links TRBV2 to TRBJ2-5; D call uncertain. V was cut by 7 bases and J by 5 bases, with 14 bases left in between. CDR3 size: 13 residues. Germline CDR1 is SNHLY and CDR2 is FYNNEI. Complete variable domain (other parts from reference TRBV2 and TRBJ2-5): EPEVTQTPSHQVTQMGQEVILRCVPISNHLYFYWYRQILGQKVEFLVSFYNNEISEKSEIFDDQFSVERPDGSNFTLKIRSTKLEDSAMYFCASTSSEDETQYFGPGTRLLVL.